This TCR beta chain derives from a study of shared clonotypes between healthy human individuals. Broader study findings: Rarefaction curves obtained for sorted subsets showed sequencing incomplete despite large depth.

The CDR3 is made up of 15 amino acids. The germline CDR1 and CDR2 sequences are MDHEN and SYDVKM. Trimming took 3 bases from V and 7 from J, leaving 19 bases between them. Naivety among CD8 cells was defined by CD45RO negativity and positive CCR7 selection, thereby excluding terminally differentiated effector memory CD45RA+ cells. Data came from immunoSEQ multiplex PCR; TCRdb stores just in-frame clones and leaves some out. The data show roughly 2.1 million clones, roughly 91% seen once. On this clone itself: Its cognate antigen is unknown.

The chain uses TRBV28 and TRBJ2-7; D unclear. This clonotype was sampled from a man younger than 30 in good health. Some clones in this sample may be carry-over from other donors' samples. Sequenced sample: naive CD8+ T cells from PBMCs. The CDR3 DNA is TGTGCCAGCAGTTTTGTGGCAGAACCCCTACGGGAGCAGTACTTC. It specifies CASSFVAEPLREQYF.